Below are 26 T cell receptor beta chains sequenced from a single sample in a study of regulatory T cells in long-lasting Graves disease. Time point noted: newly diagnosed GD, antithyroid drugs for less than 3 months. The authors made the TCR library using RNA they extracted from PBMCs. CDR3-region Arm-PCR and iRepertoire HTBI primers produced the TCR beta libraries. TCRdb ran MiXCR on the multiplex PCR reads and lists one entry per CDR3 protein. The sample has 350,000 to 550,000 distinct CDR3 sequences, 15% seen once. This sample was shared with a second study, whose subject was T cells in Graves' hyperthyroidism and ophthalmopathy.

The material was peripheral blood mononuclear cells (PBMCs), obtained at new diagnosis, from a patient treated with antithyroid drugs. These receptors were taken from a woman aged 25 to 45 with Graves disease.

At least ten counts were recorded for this clonotype. The chain employs TRBV7-6 and TRBJ2-3; D is undetermined. The CDR3 is made up of 19 amino acids. Germline V CDR1 and CDR2: SGHVS, FNYEAQ. V was trimmed by 3 bases and J by 2 bases, leaving 24 bases between them. CDR3 region: CASSFEADAPGPDTDTQYF. CDR3 coding DNA: TGTGCCAGCAGCTTCGAGGCGGACGCTCCGGGCCCGGACACAGATACGCAGTATTTT.

Only a few counts were recorded for this clonotype. CDR3 sequence: CASSSAGLTDTQYF. The CDR3 DNA follows: TGCGCCAGCTCCTCGGCGGGGCTCACAGATACGCAGTATTTT. This chain joins TRBV5-1 and TRBJ2-3, with D perhaps matching TRBD2 (6 bases). This CDR3 is 14 amino acids long. Germline values: CDR1 SGHRS, CDR2 YFSETQ. With 7 bases removed from V and 2 bases from J, the gap between germline ends came to 14 bases.

This sequence joins TRBV5-5 and TRBJ2-7, with D tentatively TRBD1 (5 bases). Germline assignment: CDR1 SGHKS and CDR2 YYEKEE (reference sequence). V shed 3 bases and J shed 5 bases, with 9 bases lying between them. This CDR3 has 12 residues. For the CDR3, the DNA is TGTGCCAGCAGCTCAACAGGAGACGAGCAGTACTTC. Encoded protein: CASSSTGDEQYF.

This clonotype appeared many times. This chain joins TRBV18 and TRBJ1-5; no firm D call. Per germline, CDR1 KGHSH and CDR2 LQKENI. CDR3 length: 14 amino acids. Deletions cut 2 bases from V and 3 bases from J, with 8 bases between. The CDR3 region is CASSPGNANQPQHF. The DNA of the CDR3 is TGTGCCAGCTCACCAGGGAATGCCAATCAGCCCCAGCATTTT.

This clonotype has a handful of counts. The V and J genes are TRBV24-1 and TRBJ2-7; 7 bases line up with TRBD2. Germline V lookup: CDR1 KGHDR, CDR2 SFDVKD. V dropped 5 bases and J dropped 5; count of bases not matched to a gene: 8. CDR3 length: 14 amino acids. The CDR3: CATSGEGTRNEQYF. The CDR3 region has the DNA TGTGCCACCAGTGGGGAGGGTACGAGGAACGAGCAGTACTTC.

This chain joins TRBV25-1 and TRBJ2-1; 8 bases map to TRBD2. Germline loops: CDR1 MGHDK, CDR2 SYGVNS. CDR3 length equals 13 residues. The CDR3 loop is CTSASGSYNEQFF. The DNA of the CDR3 is TGTACCTCCGCCAGCGGGAGTTACAATGAGCAGTTCTTC.

This clonotype was seen repeatedly, ten times or more. This rearrangement joins TRBV7-6 to TRBJ2-1, with unresolved D. V lost 5 bases and J lost 8, with 13 bases in between. Germline V gene data show CDR1 as SGHVS and CDR2 as FNYEAQ. The CDR3 is 13 amino acids. The CDR3 nucleotides read TGTGCCAGCAGCCCGGGCCTCGTCCATGAGCAGTTCTTC. Encoded protein: CASSPGLVHEQFF.

This clonotype was observed many times. This chain connects TRBV2 to TRBJ1-6; D remains ambiguous. This CDR3 spans 15 amino acids. Germline lookup yields CDR1 SNHLY and CDR2 FYNNEI. Trimming left V 4 bases short and J 4 bases short, with 11 bases between. CDR3 nucleotides: TGTGCCAGCAGTGCGGTAGGGCTATATAATTCACCCCTCCACTTT. Translation: CASSAVGLYNSPLHF.

About this clonotype itself: This may arise from a read error, as a much more abundant clone is one base away. This chain joins TRBV6-1 and TRBJ2-5; 7 bases fit TRBD2. The CDR3 loop spans 15 amino acids. The V gene's germline CDR1 is MNHNS and CDR2 SASEGT. Trimming cost V 2 bases and J 3 bases; bases outside gene matches: 6. CDR3 DNA sequence: TGTGCCAGCAGTGAACGCGTTCGGGGGGAAGAGACCCAGTACTTC. Encoded protein: CASSERVRGEETQYF.

This clonotype occurred once. Given a much more abundant clone one base away, this may be a read error. This sequence joins TRBV6-2 or TRBV6-3 and TRBJ2-7; maybe TRBD1 (6 bases). The CDR3 is 13 amino acids. V lost 0 bases and J lost 13, with 16 bases in between. Germline V gene lookup returns CDR1 MNHEY and CDR2 SVGEGT. The CDR3 region is CASSYSYRGINYF. As DNA, the CDR3 is TGTGCCAGCAGTTACTCGTATAGGGGGATTAACTACTTC.

This clonotype was found many times. The J gene is TRBJ1-2, the V gene TRBV3-1, with D maybe TRBD1 (5 bases). Germline V gene sequence: CDR1 LGHDT, CDR2 YNNKEL (reference sequence). There are 14 residues in the CDR3. V lost 1 base and J lost 9, with 15 bases in between. The CDR3: CASSQVTRVPSYTF. CDR3 sequence (DNA): TGTGCCAGCAGCCAAGTAACCAGGGTTCCAAGCTACACCTTC. Using reference TRBV3-1 and TRBJ1-2 for the parts outside the CDR3, the full variable domain is DTAVSQTPKYLVTQMGNDKSIKCEQNLGHDTMYWYKQDSKKFLKIMFSYNNKELIINETVPNRFSPKSPDKAHLNLHINSLELGDSAVYFCASSQVTRVPSYTFGSGTRLTVV.

This clonotype appeared many times. The chain uses TRBV20-1 and TRBJ2-3, with TRBD1 matching 8 bases. The CDR3 contains 14 residues. Per the germline V gene, CDR1 is DFQATT and CDR2 is SNEGSKA (reference sequence). V shed 3 bases, J shed 6 bases, and the junction held 8 bases outside the gene matches. The CDR3 protein is CSARQGAGQDTQYF. CDR3 sequence (DNA): TGCAGTGCTAGGCAGGGGGCAGGTCAGGATACGCAGTATTTT.

The chain is built from TRBV6-1 and TRBJ2-1; either TRBD1 or TRBD2 may fit D (5 bases each). The V gene's germline CDR1 is MNHNS and CDR2 SASEGT. V lost 8 bases and J lost 0, with 14 bases in between. There are 15 residues in the CDR3. CDR3 sequence (DNA): TGTGCCAGCGGCTCCCGGGGCAGCTCCTACAATGAGCAGTTCTTC. Translating gives CASGSRGSSYNEQFF.

In its sample, this clonotype was seen a few times. This chain's CDR3 is CASSPTRRTSGRRSSEQYF. The CDR3 DNA reads TGTGCCAGCAGCCCCACCCGCCGAACTAGCGGGAGAAGGTCTAGCGAGCAGTACTTC. The chain is built from TRBV5-4 and TRBJ2-7, with 11 nucleotides matching TRBD2. Losses at the gene ends were 4 bases for V and 6 bases for J; bases not matched to a gene: 21. Germline loops: CDR1 SGHNT, CDR2 YYREEE (reference sequence). The CDR3 sequence is 19 residues long.

The gene calls are TRBV2 and TRBJ2-6, with a tentative D call TRBD1 (8 bases). Looked up from germline, CDR1 is SNHLY and CDR2 is FYNNEI. This CDR3 comprises 16 residues. The V end was cut by 3 bases, the J end by 4 bases, with 13 bases between. The CDR3 region has the DNA TGTGCCAGCAGTGACAGGGGGCGGGGGGGGGCCAACGTCCTGACTTTC. Its protein product is CASSDRGRGGANVLTF.

There are many counts of this clonotype. The chain is built from TRBV20-1 and TRBJ2-3; D tentatively reads TRBD1 or TRBD2 (5 bases each). V lost 2 bases to trimming and J lost 4 bases, with 13 bases between them. From germline, CDR1 is DFQATT and CDR2 SNEGSKA (reference sequence). CDR3 length: 14 amino acids. The CDR3 nucleotides are TGCAGTGCTAGATTCTCCGGGACCCCAGATACGCAGTATTTT. Translated, it gives CSARFSGTPDTQYF.

As concerns this clonotype: A read error is possible here, since a much larger clone lies one base away. The chain has TRBV7-9 and TRBJ2-1; 9 bases align to TRBD2. CDR1 and CDR2 from the germline V gene are SEHNR and FQNEAQ (reference sequence). The CDR3 extends over 14 amino acids. The V segment lost 4 bases and the J segment 4 bases; nucleotides outside the gene matches: 2. CDR3: CASSSSGVYNEQFF. CDR3 nucleotide sequence: TGTGCCAGCAGCTCTAGCGGGGTGTACAATGAGCAGTTCTTC. The whole variable domain, remainder taken from reference TRBV7-9 and TRBJ2-1, is DTGVSQNPRHKITKRGQNVTFRCDPISEHNRLYWYRQTLGQGPEFLTYFQNEAQLEKSRLLSDRFSAERPKGSFSTLEIQRTEQGDSAMYLCASSSSGVYNEQFFGPGTRLTVL.

This clonotype has only a few counts. The chain has TRBV9 and TRBJ1-6; perhaps TRBD1 as D (5 bases). The CDR3 covers 17 residues. Trimming stripped 4 bases from V and 6 bases from J, with 20 bases between. Germline values: CDR1 SGDLS, CDR2 YYNGEE. CDR3 sequence: CASSPSAGTGLNSPLHF. In nucleotides, the CDR3 is TGTGCCAGCAGCCCGTCGGCCGGGACGGGCCTTAATTCACCCCTCCACTTT.

This clonotype appeared many times. The chain joins TRBV7-9 to TRBJ2-1, with 8 bases aligning to TRBD2. CDR3 length equals 17 residues. Trimming at V came to 5 bases and at J to 7 bases, leaving 16 bases not matched to a gene. Germline V gene lookup returns CDR1 SEHNR and CDR2 FQNEAQ (reference sequence). The CDR3 nucleotides are TGTGCCAGCAGCCCTATTGGAGGCGGGAGGATGAGAAATGAGCAGTTCTTC. Its protein product is CASSPIGGGRMRNEQFF.

In this sample, this clonotype turned up many times. The chain links TRBV9 to TRBJ2-7, with 9 bases that match TRBD2. This CDR3 region has 16 residues. Germline trimming cut 3 bases from V and 6 bases from J; bases unmatched to any gene: 13. Germline CDR1 and CDR2: SGDLS and YYNGEE. DNA of the CDR3: TGTGCCAGCAGCGCCCCCGGGACTAGCTTGGTAGGCGAGCAGTACTTC. It yields the protein CASSAPGTSLVGEQYF.

This clonotype was counted only a few times. The J gene is TRBJ2-7, the V gene TRBV19; TRBD2 aligns across 7 bases. This CDR3 comprises 14 residues. Germline CDR1 LNHDA, CDR2 SQIVND (reference sequence). V lost 5 bases and J lost 4; bases outside the gene matches: 8. The CDR3 nucleotides read TGTGCCAGTAGTCATGGCGGGAGTAAGTACGAGCAGTACTTC. Translation gives CASSHGGSKYEQYF.

This chain joins TRBV7-9 and TRBJ2-4, with a tentative D call TRBD2 (5 bases). Trimming took 5 bases from V and 7 from J, leaving 15 bases between them. The CDR3 sequence is 14 residues long. Germline-derived CDR1 and CDR2 are SEHNR and FQNEAQ (reference sequence). In nucleotides, the CDR3 is TGTGCCAGCAGCCTCCGGGATGTCAGGAACATTCAGTACTTC. It translates to CASSLRDVRNIQYF.

The sample holds one count of this clonotype. V gene TRBV28 combines with J gene TRBJ2-1; the match to TRBD2 covers 10 bases. Germline V gene data show CDR1 as MDHEN and CDR2 as SYDVKM. V shed 5 bases, J shed 9 bases, and the junction held 10 bases outside the gene matches. The length of the CDR3 is 15 residues. The CDR3 region has the DNA TGTGCCAGCAGTCTCCTAGCGGGAGAGACCGCTGAGCAGTTCTTC. Amino acid sequence: CASSLLAGETAEQFF.

This clonotype was seen only a few times. The chain uses TRBV20-1 and TRBJ1-2; a possible D gene is TRBD1 (5 bases). The CDR3 totals 14 residues. Trimming took off 3 bases at V and 4 bases at J, with 15 bases between the two ends. Germline V CDR1 and CDR2: DFQATT, SNEGSKA (reference sequence). The CDR3 loop reads CSASTVGQFYGYTF. As DNA, the CDR3 is TGCAGTGCTAGTACCGTCGGACAATTCTATGGCTACACCTTC.

The chain links TRBV19 to TRBJ2-7; D tentatively reads TRBD1 or TRBD2 (5 bases each). The CDR3 has 15 residues. The germline gives CDR1 LNHDA, CDR2 SQIVND (reference sequence). V was cut by 6 bases and J by 2 bases, with 17 bases left in between. DNA of the CDR3: TGTGCCAGTAGCCAACTCCGGGACCCAACCTACGAGCAGTACTTC. Translation: CASSQLRDPTYEQYF.

This clonotype was picked up many times. This chain joins TRBV12-3 or TRBV12-4 and TRBJ2-3; 10 nucleotides line up with TRBD2. J gave up 3 bases and V 4 bases, and 4 bases lay outside the gene matches. CDR3 size: 15 residues. The CDR3 here is CASSWNSGRTDTQYF. The DNA for the CDR3 is TGTGCCAGCAGTTGGAATAGCGGGAGGACAGATACGCAGTATTTT.